The clone carrying this TCR beta chain was recorded once. This sample was included in a study of T cell changes during pregnancy in multiple sclerosis. Here immunoSEQ multiplex PCR was the method, and the copy in TCRdb shows in-frame clones only, minus some. This sample has 90,000 to 95,000 clones, with almost 95% found just once. V was clipped by 0 bases and J by 0 bases, with 7 bases between them. Germline CDR1 and CDR2: MNHEY and SVGAGI. The CDR3 runs to 15 residues. This sequence was found in a female donor with multiple sclerosis, enrolled in a pregnancy study. The material sequenced was peripheral blood, taken in the third trimester of pregnancy. The chain has TRBV6-5 and TRBJ2-3, with a weak D call TRBD2 (5 bases). In DNA, the CDR3 is TGTGCCAGCAGTTACTCAACGGGAAGCACAGATACGCAGTATTTT. Translating it yields CASSYSTGSTDTQYF.